These T cell receptor beta chains were read from a single sample in a study of cytomegalovirus exposure and HLA in healthy donors. Some clones are missing from TCRdb's copy, which holds only in-frame ones; the method was immunoSEQ multiplex PCR. This sample has around 120,000 clones, with 80% found just once. Sequencing was done on a sample of PBMCs. The origin of the receptors is a female donor in good health and CMV-seropositive. The CDR3 runs from the conserved cysteine through the conserved F or W. D genes are given only for firm matches. Clone size is given for some rows only: seen once, a few or many times, or a class if the clone is expanded.

>-|TRBJ1-2|TRBV19|-
CASRDRLGYTF
TGTGCCAGTAGAGACAGGCTTGGCTACACCTTC
>few|TRBJ2-2|TRBV5-1|TRBD2
CASRTSLNTGELFF
TGCGCCAGCAGGACTAGCCTTAACACCGGGGAGCTGTTTTTT
>-|TRBJ2-5|TRBV5-1|-
CASSQGRGSRETQYF
TGCGCCAGTTCACAGGGTAGGGGATCCAGAGAGACCCAGTACTTC
>-|TRBJ2-3|TRBV9|TRBD2
CASSGRRGGLTDTQYF
TGTGCCAGCAGCGGGCGGCGGGGGGGACTCACAGATACGCAGTATTTT
>-|TRBJ1-6|TRBV14|-
CASSQEQVVPRRNSPLHF
TGTGCCAGCAGCCAAGAACAGGTCGTCCCCAGGCGAAATTCACCCCTCCACTTT
>-|TRBJ1-2|TRBV5-4|-
CASSPDTNYGYTF
TGTGCCAGCAGCCCCGACACTAACTATGGCTACACCTTC
>-|TRBJ2-7|TRBV7-2|TRBD1
CASSPLSGQAEQYF
TGTGCCAGCAGCCCCCTAAGCGGACAGGCCGAGCAGTACTTC
>-|TRBJ1-1|TRBV19|-
CASSTTGSAEAFF
TGTGCCAGTAGCACAACAGGGTCGGCTGAAGCTTTCTTT
>-|TRBJ2-7|TRBV2|-
CASSWTTVSYEQYF
TGTGCCAGCAGCTGGACGACAGTCTCCTACGAGCAGTACTTC
>-|TRBJ2-5|TRBV7-8|-
CASSRGERTQYF
TGTGCCAGCAGCCGCGGGGAAAGGACCCAGTACTTC
>-|TRBJ1-4|TRBV4-3|-
CASSQGVSRGGEKLFF
TGCGCCAGCAGCCAAGGGGTTAGCCGAGGGGGTGAAAAACTGTTTTTT
>-|TRBJ1-2|TRBV5-1|-
CASSLIIGDGYTF
TGCGCCAGCAGCTTGATCATAGGGGATGGCTACACCTTC
>-|TRBJ2-1|TRBV7-2|TRBD2
CASSAGLVNNEQFF
TGTGCCAGCAGCGCGGGACTAGTCAACAATGAGCAGTTCTTC
>few|TRBJ2-2|TRBV5-1|TRBD1
CASSPPRGLDTGELFF
TGCGCCAGCAGTCCCCCCAGGGGGCTAGACACCGGGGAGCTGTTTTTT
>once|TRBJ1-2|TRBV28|-
CASKVQEGGYTF
TGTGCCAGCAAAGTACAGGAGGGTGGCTACACCTTC
>-|TRBJ2-7|TRBV19|-
CASSIAATSQQYF
TGTGCCAGTAGTATCGCCGCGACAAGCCAGCAGTACTTC
>-|TRBJ2-3|TRBV27|-
CASSLTGNTDTQYF
TGTGCCAGCAGTTTGACGGGGAACACAGATACGCAGTATTTT
>-|TRBJ1-4|TRBV4-1|-
CASSQEQTEKNEKLFF
TGCGCCAGCAGCCAAGAGCAAACAGAGAAGAATGAAAAACTGTTTTTT
>-|TRBJ1-2|TRBV19|-
CASRLQGGGYTF
TGTGCCAGTAGGCTCCAGGGTGGTGGCTACACCTTC
>-|TRBJ2-3|TRBV6-1|TRBD2
CASSVAGPLDTQYF
TGTGCCAGCAGTGTAGCGGGGCCCCTAGATACGCAGTATTTT
>-|TRBJ1-2|TRBV7-2|-
CASSLDFQGGYTF
TGTGCCAGCAGCTTAGATTTCCAGGGCGGCTACACCTTC
>once|TRBJ2-1|TRBV9|TRBD2
CASSVLGGGAYNEQFF
TGTGCCAGCAGCGTACTGGGCGGGGGGGCCTACAATGAGCAGTTCTTC
>-|TRBJ2-7|TRBV27|TRBD2
CASSSLGLAGPYEQYF
TGTGCCAGCAGTTCGCTGGGACTAGCGGGGCCCTACGAGCAGTACTTC
>-|TRBJ2-3|TRBV10-3|TRBD2
CAISESPAGGRVTQYF
TGTGCCATCAGTGAGTCCCCAGCGGGGGGGCGTGTAACGCAGTATTTT
>-|TRBJ2-7|TRBV30|TRBD1
CAGTGGYEQYF
TGTGCCGGAACAGGGGGCTACGAGCAGTACTTC
>-|TRBJ1-2|TRBV5-4|TRBD1
CASSLQVRGGYTF
TGTGCCAGCAGCTTGCAAGTCAGGGGGGGCTACACCTTC
>-|TRBJ2-1|TRBV7-3|-
CASSSTGSSYNEQFF
TGTGCCAGCAGCTCGACAGGATCCTCCTACAATGAGCAGTTCTTC
>-|TRBJ1-2|TRBV6-6|-
CASSPGVNYGYTF
TGTGCCAGCAGCCCAGGGGTTAACTATGGCTACACCTTC
>-|TRBJ2-3|TRBV9|TRBD2
CASSAGGTDTQYF
TGTGCCAGCAGCGCCGGGGGGACAGATACGCAGTATTTT
>-|TRBJ2-2|TRBV7-9|-
CSSSLDQGRTGELFF
TGTTCCAGCAGCTTAGATCAGGGGCGGACCGGGGAGCTGTTTTTT
>-|TRBJ1-2|TRBV18|-
CASSPGTGSYYGYTF
TGTGCCAGCTCACCGGGTACAGGGAGCTACTATGGCTACACCTTC
>-|TRBJ1-6|TRBV2|TRBD1
CASRVTGDSPLHF
TGTGCCAGCAGGGTTACAGGGGACTCACCCCTCCACTTT
>few|TRBJ2-7|TRBV19|TRBD1
CASRTTGDFYEQYF
TGTGCCAGTAGAACGACAGGGGACTTTTACGAGCAGTACTTC
>-|TRBJ1-1|TRBV7-8|TRBD1
CASSDGQGMNTEAFF
TGTGCCAGCAGCGATGGACAGGGGATGAACACTGAAGCTTTCTTT
>-|TRBJ2-3|TRBV2|TRBD1
CASSPGQATADTQYF
TGTGCCAGCAGCCCGGGACAGGCGACAGCAGATACGCAGTATTTT
>-|TRBJ1-3|TRBV28|-
CASTLTGAANTIYF
TGTGCCAGCACCTTGACAGGAGCCGCAAACACCATATATTTT
>once|TRBJ2-2|TRBV2|TRBD2
CASSGGGTGELFF
TGTGCCAGCAGTGGCGGGGGCACCGGGGAGCTGTTTTTT
>-|TRBJ2-2|TRBV19|TRBD1
CASIYAGGHTGELFF
TGTGCCAGTATCTATGCAGGGGGACACACCGGGGAGCTGTTTTTT
>-|TRBJ1-1|TRBV27|-
CASSLGGLRTEAFF
TGTGCCAGCAGTTTGGGAGGGCTGAGGACTGAAGCTTTCTTT
>-|TRBJ2-2|TRBV2|-
CASSASGSKNTGELFF
TGTGCCAGCAGTGCCTCTGGGAGTAAGAACACCGGGGAGCTGTTTTTT